This TCR beta chain was sequenced for a study of molecular identifiers for immune sequencing clone quantification. TCRdb reanalysed the PCR reads using MiXCR and keeps one entry per CDR3 protein. In the table there are fewer than 350,000 distinct CDR3 sequences, 20% to 25% of which are singletons. The CDR3 length is 14 residues. The germline V gene encodes CDR1 SGHRS and CDR2 YFSETQ. A remark on this clonotype: One end of the junction is discordant with germline, which a read error may explain.

Sequencing input: naive CD8+ T cells from blood, with Jurkat cell RNA spiked in. Specified subset: FACS-sorted CD8+CD4-CCR7+CD45RA+ naive T cells. V gene TRBV5-1 combines with J gene TRBJ2-7; TRBD1 agrees at 7 bases. The clonotype comes from a human donor in good health. Some libraries in this study had Jurkat cell RNA spiked in. The CDR3 here is CASSLTGATYEQHF. CDR3 DNA: TGCGCCAGCAGCTTAACAGGGGCGACCTACGAGCAGCACTTC.